These 19 T cell receptor beta chains originate from one sample sequenced in a study of beta chain features in type 1 diabetes. Investigators reverse transcribed all isolated RNA, so they sequenced expressed TCRB transcripts. TCRdb keeps only in-frame clones here, not all; method: immunoSEQ multiplex PCR. Of under 300,000 clones listed, 27% are singletons. The specimen sequenced was central memory CD4+ T cells from blood. The receptors shown here come from a man aged 25 to 40 in good health.

V and J are TRBV2 and TRBJ2-3; D remains unclear. In germline, CDR1 is SNHLY, CDR2 FYNNEI. V was pared by 3 bases and J by 4 bases, with 11 bases between. The CDR3 extends over 14 amino acids. The CDR3 is CASSEQARSDTQYF. CDR3 DNA: TGTGCCAGCAGTGAGCAGGCTAGATCAGATACGCAGTATTTT.

With respect to this clone: The junction departs from the called germline gene at one end, perhaps through a read error. The same CDR3 arises from other DNA sequences in this sample as well. In DNA, the CDR3 is TGTGCAAGCACCGACCAGCCGTTGGGGGCAGATACGCAGTATTTT. Protein product: CASTDQPLGADTQYF. V gene TRBV11-2 combines with J gene TRBJ2-3; the D gene could be TRBD1 or TRBD2 (5 bases each). CDR3 size: 15 residues. Germline loops: CDR1 SGHAT, CDR2 FQNNGV.

This clone showed up just a few times. V and J are TRBV19 and TRBJ2-1; D is ambiguous. Trimming shortened V by 3 bases and J by 8 bases, and 11 bases separated the two germline ends. Germline V CDR1 and CDR2: LNHDA, SQIVND (reference sequence). The CDR3 loop spans 13 amino acids. The CDR3 sequence is CASSIQEYDEQFF. CDR3 bases: TGTGCCAGTAGTATTCAAGAATATGATGAGCAGTTCTTC.

Only a few counts were recorded for this clone. Relative to the germline gene, one junction end is altered; a read error may explain this. The rearrangement joins TRBV27 to TRBJ2-1; D is uncertain. CDR1 and CDR2 (germline): MNHEY, SMNVEV (reference sequence). The CDR3 extends over 14 amino acids. The CDR3 coding sequence is TGTGCCAGCAGTTTATCGGGCAGTTTAACGTCTACTATCTTC. Amino acid sequence: CASSLSGSLTSTIF.

V is TRBV9 and J is TRBJ2-1; D may be TRBD2 (6 bases). Per the germline V gene, CDR1 is SGDLS and CDR2 is YYNGEE. CDR3 length: 15 residues. Between the trimmed V and J ends, which lost 0 bases and 4 bases, there was a span of 11 bases. Here the CDR3 reads CASSVVGSVYNEQFF. The CDR3 nucleotides are TGTGCCAGCAGCGTAGTCGGGAGTGTATACAATGAGCAGTTCTTC.

This chain links TRBV19 with TRBJ1-2; TRBD1 matches 9 bases. The CDR3 runs to 14 residues. Germline assignment: CDR1 LNHDA and CDR2 SQIVND (reference sequence). V was pared by 6 bases and J by 4 bases, with 6 bases of the junction left unmatched. The CDR3: CASRDPGQGYGYTF. The DNA for the CDR3 is TGTGCCAGTAGAGACCCGGGACAGGGCTATGGCTACACCTTC.

In its sample, this clone was seen many times. The chain couples TRBV28 to TRBJ2-2, with D hard to call. V was pared by 5 bases and J by 5 bases, with 9 bases between. CDR1 and CDR2 (germline): MDHEN, SYDVKM. The CDR3 loop spans 13 amino acids. In DNA, the CDR3 is TGTGCCAGCAGTCCCCAGGAGACCGGGGAGCTGTTTTTT. Translation: CASSPQETGELFF.

This clone came up a few times. The chain joins TRBV28 to TRBJ2-5; D perhaps matches TRBD1 (6 bases). The germline V gene encodes CDR1 MDHEN and CDR2 SYDVKM. The CDR3 is 14 residues long. Trimming removed 6 bases at V and 7 bases at J, with 18 bases between. The CDR3 bases are TGTGCCAGCAGCCTAACATCCGGCAGGGGGACCCAGTACTTC. Translated: CASSLTSGRGTQYF.

The chain is built from TRBV7-2 and TRBJ2-7, with D unclear. The ends were cut back, 1 base at V and 10 bases at J, with 14 bases in the middle. CDR1 is SGHTA and CDR2 is FQGNSA in the germline V gene. The CDR3 sequence is 13 residues long. The chain's CDR3 is CASSLGRSEAQYF. The CDR3 coding sequence is TGTGCCAGCAGCTTAGGACGGAGCGAGGCCCAGTACTTC.

This clone has just a few counts. The chain uses TRBV7-8 and TRBJ2-7; D may match TRBD1 or TRBD2 (5 bases each). V was shortened by 4 bases and J by 4 bases, with 20 bases between the two germline ends. Germline V CDR1 and CDR2: SGHVS, FQNEAQ. The CDR3 covers 16 residues. Here the CDR3 reads CASSSDPGMGLYEQYF. Here the CDR3 DNA reads TGTGCCAGCAGCTCCGACCCGGGAATGGGGCTGTACGAGCAGTACTTC. Using reference TRBV7-8 and TRBJ2-7 for the parts outside the CDR3, the full variable domain is GAGVSQSPRYKVAKRGQDVALRCDPISGHVSLFWYQQALGQGPEFLTYFQNEAQLDKSGLPSDRFFAERPEGSVSTLKIQRTQQEDSAVYLCASSSDPGMGLYEQYFGPGTRLTVT.

This sequence joins TRBV10-3 and TRBJ1-1, with 7 positions matching TRBD1. After removal of 0 bases from V and 0 bases from J, the junction contained 4 bases not matched to a gene. The CDR3 is 16 amino acids. CDR1 ENHRY and CDR2 SYGVKD come from the germline V gene. The CDR3 spells CAISESADRMNTEAFF. CDR3 DNA: TGTGCCATCAGTGAGTCTGCGGACAGGATGAACACTGAAGCTTTCTTT.

The rearrangement links TRBV5-1 to TRBJ2-3; D is perhaps TRBD2 (5 bases). V was cut by 0 bases and J by 2 bases, with 7 bases left in between. Germline CDR1 and CDR2: SGHRS and YFSETQ. The CDR3 runs to 14 residues. The CDR3 nucleotides read TGCGCCAGCAGCTTGGCCGGGAACACAGATACGCAGTATTTT. This sequence encodes CASSLAGNTDTQYF.

Only a few counts were recorded for this clone. CDR3 in DNA: TGCAGCGTCGGACAGGGGGCGGTCACCGGGGAGCTGTTTTTT. Translation: CSVGQGAVTGELFF. The V call is TRBV29-1, the J call TRBJ2-2; 11 bases line up with TRBD1. V shed 6 bases and J 4 bases; nucleotides not matched to a gene: 4. The CDR3 extends over 14 amino acids. The V gene's germline CDR1 is SQVTM and CDR2 ANQGSEA.

This clone was counted only a few times. The rearrangement joins TRBV27 to TRBJ2-1, with a weak D call TRBD2 (5 bases). The CDR3 covers 13 residues. Trimming took off 7 bases at V and 8 bases at J, with 15 bases between the two ends. Germline V CDR1 and CDR2: MNHEY, SMNVEV (reference sequence). CDR3 coding DNA: TGTGCCAGCAAAGTTGGTAGAGGGCATGAGCAGTTCTTC. Translated: CASKVGRGHEQFF.

V gene TRBV18 combines with J gene TRBJ2-7, with D unresolved. The CDR3 is 14 residues long. V shed 5 bases and J shed 0 bases, with 11 bases lying between them. The V gene's germline CDR1 is KGHSH and CDR2 LQKENI. The CDR3 DNA follows: TGTGCCAGCTCAAGGTCCGGAACCTCCTACGAGCAGTACTTC. It codes for CASSRSGTSYEQYF.

The chain uses TRBV25-1 and TRBJ2-1, with 11 positions matching TRBD2. The CDR3 sequence is 15 residues long. Germline V gene sequence: CDR1 MGHDK, CDR2 SYGVNS. Germline trimming cut 4 bases from V and 5 bases from J; bases unmatched to any gene: 4. The CDR3 loop reads CASSATSGRHNEQFF. The CDR3 DNA follows: TGTGCCAGCAGTGCAACTAGCGGGAGACACAATGAGCAGTTCTTC. Full variable domain (missing parts from reference TRBV25-1 and TRBJ2-1): EADIYQTPRYLVIGTGKKITLECSQTMGHDKMYWYQQDPGMELHLIHYSYGVNSTEKGDLSSESTVSRIRTEHFPLTLESARPSHTSQYLCASSATSGRHNEQFFGPGTRLTVL.

The gene calls are TRBV28 and TRBJ1-1; D is unresolved. Trimming removed 3 bases from V and 7 bases from J, with 9 bases in between. The CDR3 covers 12 residues. Per the germline V gene, CDR1 is MDHEN and CDR2 is SYDVKM. CDR3 sequence reads: CASSFGRDEAFF. The CDR3 DNA reads as TGTGCCAGCAGTTTTGGGCGGGATGAAGCTTTCTTT.

A word on this clone: This could be a read error, since a much larger clone is one nucleotide away. The chain uses TRBV7-8 and TRBJ2-5; D gene unclear. The CDR3 contains 11 residues. The V gene lost 0 bases and the J gene lost 4 bases, with 0 bases spanning the gap. Germline CDR1 SGHVS, CDR2 FQNEAQ. CDR3 sequence: CASSLAETQYF. CDR3 nucleotide sequence: TGTGCCAGCAGCTTAGCAGAGACCCAGTACTTC.

The rearrangement joins TRBV6-5 to TRBJ2-7, with 9 bases matching TRBD2. J gave up 2 bases and V 10 bases, and 9 bases lay outside the gene matches. Germline V CDR1 and CDR2: MNHEY, SVGAGI. CDR3 length equals 14 residues. Written as DNA, the CDR3 is TGTGCCACCACAGGGCTAGCGGGGACCTACGAGCAGTACTTC. It encodes CATTGLAGTYEQYF.